The rows below give T cell receptor beta chains drawn from one sample of a study of early T cells in non-severe SARS-CoV-2 infection. TCRdb reprocessed the 5' RACE reads via MiXCR and lists one record per CDR3 protein. There are about 39,000 distinct CDR3 sequences in the sample; roughly 7% occur only once, and just over 8% lies in the top ten. The sequencing sample was made of whole blood. The receptor source for this set is an adult who was a healthcare worker with PCR-confirmed SARS-CoV-2 infection or an uninfected control (not recorded which). CDR3s include the opening cysteine and the closing phenylalanine or tryptophan. The D gene is left open where the match is weak. The listing skips clone size in some rows; elsewhere it reads once, few, many or a size class.

>TRBV6-2/TRBV6-3|NA|TRBJ1-2|NA
TGTGCCAGCAGGTCGAGCACAGGTACTGGCTACACCTTC
CASRSSTGTGYTF
>TRBV28|TRBD1|TRBJ2-7|few
TGTGCCAGCACTCCTGCGGACAGGGACTCCTACGAGCAGTACTTC
CASTPADRDSYEQYF
>TRBV12-3/TRBV12-4|TRBD1|TRBJ1-2|few
TGTGCCAGCAGTTTCCAGGGGGCCCTCCTCTATGGCTACACCTTC
CASSFQGALLYGYTF
>TRBV28|TRBD2|TRBJ2-7|NA
TGTGCCAGCAGTTTCGGGGGGGCAGGACTCTACGAGCAGTACTTC
CASSFGGAGLYEQYF
>TRBV15|NA|TRBJ1-6|many
TGTGCCACCAGCAGAGAGCCAGGGAATAATTCACCCCTCCACTTT
CATSREPGNNSPLHF
>TRBV12-3/TRBV12-4|NA|TRBJ2-7|few
TGTGCCAGCAGTTTGCTGCTCGCCTACGAGCAGTACTTC
CASSLLLAYEQYF
>TRBV12-3/TRBV12-4|NA|TRBJ1-1|many
TGTGCCAGCAGTTTCGACAAGCTAATGAACACTGAAGCTTTCTTT
CASSFDKLMNTEAFF
>TRBV29-1|TRBD1|TRBJ1-2|many
TGCAGCGTTGGACAGGGGGACTATGGCTACACCTTC
CSVGQGDYGYTF
>TRBV7-2|TRBD1|TRBJ2-3|NA
TGTGCCAGCAGCTTAAGACAGGGGGCCTTACTCACAGATACGCAGTATTTT
CASSLRQGALLTDTQYF
>TRBV6-2/TRBV6-3|NA|TRBJ1-5|many
TGTGCCACCCTGTCTCGGGGATCCAATCAGCCCCAGCATTTT
CATLSRGSNQPQHF
>TRBV28|NA|TRBJ1-5|many
TGTGCCAGCAGCCGAACAGAGACGGGACAGCCCCAGCATTTT
CASSRTETGQPQHF
>TRBV12-3/TRBV12-4|NA|TRBJ1-5|many
TGTGCCAGCAGTTTAGGCGGGGCCCTTCAGGCCCAGCATTTT
CASSLGGALQAQHF
>TRBV28|NA|TRBJ1-4|NA
TGTGCCAGCGAAAACTTAAGTCCCCCTAGTGGAAAACTGTTTTTT
CASENLSPPSGKLFF
>TRBV11-1|NA|TRBJ2-5|many
TGTGCCAGCAGCTTCCGGGACTGGCAAGAGACCCAGTACTTC
CASSFRDWQETQYF
>TRBV28|NA|TRBJ2-5|many
TGTGCCAGCAGTTTAGAGGTTGAAGAGACCCAGTACTTC
CASSLEVEETQYF